This T cell receptor (beta chain) derives from a study of cytomegalovirus exposure and HLA in healthy donors. The PCR made use of 60 Vbeta and 13 Jbeta primers. Assay used: immunoSEQ multiplex PCR; TCRdb lists only in-frame clones, some missing. This table holds 100,000 to 120,000 clones, about 86% found once. This CDR3 comprises 14 residues. The material sequenced was PBMCs. The sequence was obtained from a man aged 35 to 55 in good health and CMV-seronegative. The chain couples TRBV21-1 to TRBJ1-5. TRBV21-1 is a pseudogene. The CDR3 reads CASSPGRAGQPQHF. The CDR3 DNA reads TGTGCCAGCAGCCCCGGGAGGGCGGGGCAGCCCCAGCATTTT.